The 14 T cell receptor beta chains reported below all come from one sample, sequenced in a study of T-cell memory formation after mild COVID-19. Each CDR3 protein is one row after TCRdb ran MiXCR on the 5' RACE reads. The table shows 200,000 to 250,000 distinct CDR3 sequences, with approximately 10% occurring only once. Sequencing used PBMCs or a T cell subset sorted from them (not recorded which). The receptors were gathered from a man aged 18 to 29 who had mild COVID-19 (a few samples of this study predate the infection). Cell type and time point are not known.

The chain combines TRBV4-3 with TRBJ1-4; 7 bases are shared with TRBD1. Germline V gene lookup returns CDR1 LGHNA and CDR2 YSLEER. The CDR3 totals 15 residues. The V gene end was trimmed by 1 base and the J gene end by 3 bases; junction bases not matched to a gene: 2. The CDR3 DNA follows: TGCGCCAGCAGCCAAGCGGGACAGCCTAATGAAAAACTGTTTTTT. Translating gives CASSQAGQPNEKLFF.

This sequence joins TRBV7-2 and TRBJ1-1, with D unclear. CDR3 length: 12 amino acids. V was trimmed by 2 bases and J by 5 bases, leaving 6 bases between them. Germline CDR1 SGHTA, CDR2 FQGNSA. The CDR3 DNA reads TGTGCCAGCAGCTTATTTCATACTGAAGCTTTCTTT. Translated, it gives CASSLFHTEAFF. The full variable domain, its missing parts supplied by reference TRBV7-2 and TRBJ1-1, is GAGVSQSPSNKVTEKGKDVELRCDPISGHTALYWYRQSLGQGLEFLIYFQGNSAPDKSGLPSDRFSAERTGGSVSTLTIQRTQQEDSAVYLCASSLFHTEAFFGQGTRLTVV.

This clonotype has more than one count but fewer than ten. V usage is TRBV7-6 and J usage is TRBJ2-1, with D possibly matching TRBD1 (5 bases). Germline V CDR1 and CDR2: SGHVS, FNYEAQ. The CDR3 contains 14 residues. V shed 5 bases and J shed 7 bases, with 15 bases lying between them. The CDR3 is CASSQGRAGNEQFF. CDR3 bases: TGTGCCAGCAGCCAGGGCAGGGCAGGAAATGAGCAGTTCTTC.

The chain employs TRBV5-1 and TRBJ2-7, with D possibly called TRBD1 or TRBD2 (6 bases each). Germline CDR1 SGHRS, CDR2 YFSETQ. This CDR3 is built from 14 residues. Trimming took 5 bases from V and 4 from J, leaving 16 bases between them. CDR3 DNA sequence: TGCGCCAGCAGTAAAAAGGGGGGACCTTACGAGCAGTACTTC. Translation gives CASSKKGGPYEQYF. The full variable domain, rest sourced from reference TRBV5-1 and TRBJ2-7, is KAGVTQTPRYLIKTRGQQVTLSCSPISGHRSVSWYQQTPGQGLQFLFEYFSETQRNKGNFPGRFSGRQFSNSRSEMNVSTLELGDSALYLCASSKKGGPYEQYFGPGTRLTVT.

The chain joins TRBV7-2 to TRBJ1-2; 8 bases map to TRBD1. The trim removed 4 bases at V and 6 bases at J, leaving 4 bases unmatched. CDR3 length equals 13 residues. From germline, CDR1 is SGHTA and CDR2 FQGNSA. For the CDR3, the DNA is TGTGCCAGCAGCTCGCCAGGGGGCAATGGCTACACCTTC. It specifies CASSSPGGNGYTF.

There are a few counts of this clonotype. The gene calls are TRBV4-1 and TRBJ2-3; 7 bases match TRBD2. This CDR3 has 14 amino acids. Germline lookup yields CDR1 MGHRA and CDR2 YSYEKL. Trimming cost V 4 bases and J 6 bases; bases outside gene matches: 7. The CDR3 sequence: CASSPWEGSDTQYF. Written as DNA, the CDR3 is TGCGCCAGCAGCCCCTGGGAGGGGAGCGATACGCAGTATTTT.

The chain employs TRBV20-1 and TRBJ1-4, with 8 nucleotides matching TRBD1. V was clipped by 0 bases and J by 12 bases; unmatched bases: 6. The CDR3 covers 13 residues. Looked up from germline, CDR1 is DFQATT and CDR2 is SNEGSKA (reference sequence). This CDR3 is CSARDRLTGELFF. The CDR3 DNA sequence: TGCAGTGCTAGAGATCGCTTGACAGGGGAACTGTTTTTT.

This clonotype has a handful of counts. The rearrangement links TRBV29-1 to TRBJ1-2, with 7 bases matching TRBD1. The trim removed 7 bases at V and 3 bases at J, leaving 8 bases unmatched. CDR1 and CDR2 from the germline V gene are SQVTM and ANQGSEA. This CDR3 has 13 amino acids. The CDR3 loop reads CSAIQGPYYGYTF. In DNA form, the CDR3 reads TGCAGCGCCATACAGGGGCCTTACTATGGCTACACCTTC.

This clonotype has just a few counts. The gene calls are TRBV5-4 and TRBJ2-1, with a weak D call TRBD2 (6 bases). Between the trimmed V and J ends, which lost 3 bases and 6 bases, there was a span of 19 bases. CDR1 is SGHNT and CDR2 is YYREEE in the germline V gene (reference sequence). The CDR3 extends over 16 amino acids. CDR3 sequence reads: CASSSAGLRSVNEQFF. Here the CDR3 DNA reads TGTGCCAGCAGCTCCGCGGGACTCCGATCCGTCAATGAGCAGTTCTTC.

This clonotype was seen only a few times. The chain is built from TRBV2 and TRBJ1-4; D perhaps matches TRBD1 (5 bases). The germline gives CDR1 SNHLY, CDR2 FYNNEI. The CDR3 is 15 amino acids. Trimming stripped 7 bases from V and 2 bases from J, with 14 bases between. CDR3: CASTGGRTTNEKLFF. The CDR3, as DNA: TGTGCCAGCACCGGGGGAAGGACCACTAATGAAAAACTGTTTTTT.

The V call is TRBV6-2 or TRBV6-3, the J call TRBJ2-3; D may match TRBD1 or TRBD2 (5 bases each). The V end was cut by 5 bases, the J end by 6 bases, with 15 bases between. CDR1 is MNHEY and CDR2 is SVGEGT in the germline V gene. This CDR3 has 14 amino acids. The CDR3 nucleotides are TGTGCCAGCAGTGGGACCTACCTTCCGGATACGCAGTATTTT. It translates to CASSGTYLPDTQYF.

The chain is built from TRBV7-3 and TRBJ2-6; D call uncertain. Trimming left V 5 bases short and J 5 bases short, with 13 bases between. In germline, CDR1 is SGHTA, CDR2 FQGTGA. The CDR3 spans 15 residues. Written as DNA, the CDR3 is TGTGCCAGCAGCATAGGACGGTCGAGGGCCAACGTCCTGACTTTC. Translation gives CASSIGRSRANVLTF.

This clonotype was observed a handful of times. This chain uses TRBV5-1 with TRBJ2-3; D might be TRBD2 (6 bases). This CDR3 spans 17 amino acids. V dropped 0 bases and J dropped 1 base, with 15 bases sitting between them. Germline CDR1 reads SGHRS; CDR2 reads YFSETQ. This CDR3 is CASSLGAGPRGTDTQYF. The DNA of the CDR3 is TGCGCCAGCAGCTTGGGTGCGGGGCCGAGGGGCACAGATACGCAGTATTTT. The full variable domain, completed using reference TRBV5-1 and TRBJ2-3, is KAGVTQTPRYLIKTRGQQVTLSCSPISGHRSVSWYQQTPGQGLQFLFEYFSETQRNKGNFPGRFSGRQFSNSRSEMNVSTLELGDSALYLCASSLGAGPRGTDTQYFGPGTRLTVL.

The chain couples TRBV14 to TRBJ1-2; the D is unclear. Germline V gene sequence: CDR1 SGHDN, CDR2 FVKESK. This CDR3 is 8 amino acids long. V lost 9 bases to trimming and J lost 6 bases, with 2 bases between them. CDR3 nucleotides: TGTGCCAGGCATGGCTACACCTTC. The encoded protein is CARHGYTF.